This paragraph reports one TCR beta chain. This specimen belongs to a study of T cell changes during pregnancy in multiple sclerosis. TCRdb's table, derived via immunoSEQ multiplex PCR, lists solely in-frame clones and lacks some. The table has more than 40,000 clones, 94% seen once; the top ten hold around 4.7%. The V and J ends lost 5 bases and 8 bases respectively, with 9 bases between them. The CDR3 spans 12 residues. Germline V gene data show CDR1 as SEHNR and CDR2 as FQNEAQ (reference sequence). This material consisted of CD8+ T cells from peripheral blood mononuclear cells, taken in the first trimester of pregnancy. V and J are TRBV7-9 and TRBJ1-4; D gene ambiguous. The clonotype was recovered from a female donor with multiple sclerosis, enrolled in a pregnancy study. The CDR3: CASSILGEKLFF. The CDR3 DNA is TGTGCCAGCAGCATACTAGGCGAAAAACTGTTTTTT.